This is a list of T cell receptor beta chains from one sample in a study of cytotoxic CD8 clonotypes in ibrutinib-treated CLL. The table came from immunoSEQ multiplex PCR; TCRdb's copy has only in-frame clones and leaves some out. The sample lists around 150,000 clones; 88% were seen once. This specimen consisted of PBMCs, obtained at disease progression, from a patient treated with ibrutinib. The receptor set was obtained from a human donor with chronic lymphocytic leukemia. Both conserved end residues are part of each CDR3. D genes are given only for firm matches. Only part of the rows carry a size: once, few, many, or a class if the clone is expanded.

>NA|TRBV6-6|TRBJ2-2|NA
CASSYGRPYVTGELFF
TGTGCCAGCAGTTACGGACGGCCGTACGTAACCGGGGAGCTGTTTTTT
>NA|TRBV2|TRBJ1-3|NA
CAGNRVGNTIYF
TGTGCCGGCAACAGGGTTGGAAACACCATATATTTT
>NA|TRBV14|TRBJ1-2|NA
CASSQEALQGWRVGYTF
TGTGCCAGCAGCCAAGAGGCCCTACAGGGCTGGCGGGTTGGCTACACCTTC
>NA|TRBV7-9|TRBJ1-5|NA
CASSLAPGNQPQHF
TGTGCCAGCAGCTTAGCGCCAGGTAATCAGCCCCAGCATTTT
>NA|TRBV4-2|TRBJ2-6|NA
CASSQPDNQGTGANVLTF
TGTGCCAGCAGCCAACCTGATAATCAGGGAACTGGGGCCAACGTCCTGACTTTC
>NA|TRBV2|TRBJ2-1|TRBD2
CASSVGTRVYEQFF
TGTGCCAGCAGTGTCGGGACTAGAGTCTATGAGCAGTTCTTC
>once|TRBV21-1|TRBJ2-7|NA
CASSKENYRRDHYEQYF
TGTGCCAGCAGCAAAGAAAATTACAGGCGGGACCACTACGAGCAGTACTTC
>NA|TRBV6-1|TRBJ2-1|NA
CASSEWGYNEQFF
TGTGCCAGCAGTGAGTGGGGATACAATGAGCAGTTCTTC
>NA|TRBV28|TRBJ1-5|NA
CASREGHRSSNQPQHF
TGTGCCAGCAGGGAGGGACATAGAAGTAGCAATCAGCCCCAGCATTTT
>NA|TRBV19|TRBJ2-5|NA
CASSMHGSETQYF
TGTGCCAGTAGTATGCATGGCAGTGAGACCCAGTACTTC
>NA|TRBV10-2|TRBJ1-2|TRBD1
CASSTGTGGSGYTF
TGCGCCAGCAGTACCGGGACAGGGGGAAGTGGCTACACCTTC
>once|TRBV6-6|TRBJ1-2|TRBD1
CASTHPTGANYGYTF
TGTGCCAGCACACACCCGACAGGGGCTAACTATGGCTACACCTTC
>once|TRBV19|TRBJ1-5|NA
CASNGYSNQPQHF
TGTGCCAGTAATGGGTATAGCAATCAGCCCCAGCATTTT
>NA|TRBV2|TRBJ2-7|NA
CASRRNRDPSYEQYF
TGTGCCAGCAGGAGAAACAGGGATCCGTCCTACGAGCAGTACTTC
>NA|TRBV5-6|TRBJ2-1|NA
CASSLLGTVQFF
TGTGCCAGCAGCTTGCTTGGAACCGTCCAGTTCTTC
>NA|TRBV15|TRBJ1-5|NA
CATRGGGRYSNQPQHF
TGTGCCACCAGAGGGGGGGGGCGGTATAGCAATCAGCCCCAGCATTTT
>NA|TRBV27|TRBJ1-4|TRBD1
CASMGQGSEKLFF
TGTGCCAGCATGGGACAGGGAAGTGAAAAACTGTTTTTT
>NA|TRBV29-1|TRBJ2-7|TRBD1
CSVENRGRGNYEQYF
TGCAGCGTTGAAAACAGGGGGCGTGGAAACTACGAGCAGTACTTC
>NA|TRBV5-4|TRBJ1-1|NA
CASSLARGGHTEAFF
TGTGCCAGCAGCTTGGCTCGTGGGGGCCACACTGAAGCTTTCTTT
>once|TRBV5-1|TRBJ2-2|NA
CASSALGTQNGGELFF
TGCGCCAGCAGCGCTCTCGGGACCCAAAACGGCGGGGAGCTGTTTTTT
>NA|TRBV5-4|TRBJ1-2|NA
CASSFDSATYGYTF
TGTGCCAGCAGCTTCGACAGCGCGACTTATGGCTACACCTTC
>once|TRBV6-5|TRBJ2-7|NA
CASRSGYEQYF
TGTGCCAGCCGTTCGGGTTACGAGCAGTACTTC
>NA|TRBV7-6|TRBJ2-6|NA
CASRYSEGANVLTF
TGTGCCAGCAGATATTCGGAGGGGGCCAACGTCCTGACTTTC
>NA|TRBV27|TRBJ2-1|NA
CASSFWQASYNEQFF
TGTGCCAGCAGTTTCTGGCAGGCTTCCTACAATGAGCAGTTCTTC
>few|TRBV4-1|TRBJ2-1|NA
CASSQAGEAYNEQFF
TGCGCCAGCAGCCAAGCGGGAGAGGCCTACAATGAGCAGTTCTTC
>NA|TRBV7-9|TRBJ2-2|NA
CASTPRGVNTGELFF
TGTGCCAGCACCCCCCGGGGCGTGAACACCGGGGAGCTGTTTTTT
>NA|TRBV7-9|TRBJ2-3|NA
CASSPAHGDTQYF
TGTGCCAGCAGCCCCGCCCATGGAGATACGCAGTATTTT
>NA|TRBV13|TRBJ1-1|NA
CASSLGALDTEAFF
TGTGCCAGCAGCTTGGGGGCCTTGGACACTGAAGCTTTCTTT
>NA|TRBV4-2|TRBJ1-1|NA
CASSQDFRNTEAFF
TGTGCCAGCAGCCAAGATTTTAGGAACACTGAAGCTTTCTTT
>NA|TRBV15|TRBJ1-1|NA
CATSRQGRERAEAFF
TGTGCCACCAGCAGACAGGGTCGGGAACGCGCTGAAGCTTTCTTT
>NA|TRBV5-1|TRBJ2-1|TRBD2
CASTSGYNEQFF
TGCGCCAGCACTAGCGGATACAATGAGCAGTTCTTC
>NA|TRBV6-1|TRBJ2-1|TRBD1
CASSARQGEKQFF
TGTGCCAGCAGTGCCCGACAGGGGGAGAAGCAGTTCTTC
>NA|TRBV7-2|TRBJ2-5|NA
CASSLVGGGARQETQYF
TGTGCCAGCAGCTTAGTAGGTGGCGGGGCGAGACAAGAGACCCAGTACTTC
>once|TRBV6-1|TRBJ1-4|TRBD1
CASSEAGTGFRKLFF
TGTGCCAGCAGTGAAGCGGGGACAGGGTTCCGAAAACTGTTTTTT
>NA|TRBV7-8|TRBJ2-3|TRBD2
CASSLGLASGHTDTQYF
TGTGCCAGCAGCTTAGGACTAGCGAGCGGACACACAGATACGCAGTATTTT
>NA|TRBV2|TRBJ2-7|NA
CASGGLQFEQYF
TGTGCCAGCGGGGGACTCCAGTTCGAGCAGTACTTC
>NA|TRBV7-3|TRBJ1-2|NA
CASSYLTANYGYTF
TGTGCCAGCAGCTACCTTACAGCTAACTATGGCTACACCTTC
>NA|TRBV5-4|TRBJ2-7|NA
CASSLVGSHEQYF
TGTGCCAGCAGCTTGGTGGGTTCCCACGAGCAGTACTTC
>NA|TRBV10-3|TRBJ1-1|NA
CAISVYRANTEAFF
TGTGCCATCAGTGTTTACAGGGCGAACACTGAAGCTTTCTTT
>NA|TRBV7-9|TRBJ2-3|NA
CASSLGTESTDTQYF
TGTGCCAGCAGCTTAGGTACGGAAAGCACAGATACGCAGTATTTT
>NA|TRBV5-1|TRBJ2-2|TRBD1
CASSLPGQAWTGELFF
TGCGCCAGCAGCCTCCCAGGACAGGCCTGGACCGGGGAGCTGTTTTTT
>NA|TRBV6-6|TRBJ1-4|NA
CASSKSGNEKLFF
TGTGCCAGCAGCAAGTCGGGTAATGAAAAACTGTTTTTT
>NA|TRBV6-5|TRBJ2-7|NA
CASSYSGVYEQYF
TGTGCCAGCAGTTACTCGGGCGTTTACGAGCAGTACTTC